This T cell receptor beta chain comes out of a study of spatial heterogeneity in lung cancer. Study-wide results and caveats: Follow-up blood showed ubiquitous expanded tumor TCRs less than blood at resection did.

TCRdb analysed the 5' RACE reads with MiXCR anew, one entry per CDR3 protein. Seen here are 36,000 or so distinct CDR3 sequences, less than 5.5% observed once, and the top ten hold about 30%. Germline CDR1 reads SGHAT; CDR2 reads FQNNGV. The CDR3 extends over 12 amino acids. Trimming removed 2 bases at V and 7 bases at J, with 6 bases between. Details on this clonotype: The antigen is unknown.

Time point denoted: sample taken at primary tumor resection. TCRs were sequenced from unsorted whole RNA of tumor, nontumor lung or PBMC. The gene calls are TRBV11-2 and TRBJ2-1, with D hard to call. The sample consisted of PBMCs, taken at surgery. The sequence came from a female donor with early-stage non-small cell lung cancer. CDR3 loop: CASSLNRNEQFF. DNA of the CDR3: TGTGCCAGCAGCTTAAACAGAAATGAGCAGTTCTTC.